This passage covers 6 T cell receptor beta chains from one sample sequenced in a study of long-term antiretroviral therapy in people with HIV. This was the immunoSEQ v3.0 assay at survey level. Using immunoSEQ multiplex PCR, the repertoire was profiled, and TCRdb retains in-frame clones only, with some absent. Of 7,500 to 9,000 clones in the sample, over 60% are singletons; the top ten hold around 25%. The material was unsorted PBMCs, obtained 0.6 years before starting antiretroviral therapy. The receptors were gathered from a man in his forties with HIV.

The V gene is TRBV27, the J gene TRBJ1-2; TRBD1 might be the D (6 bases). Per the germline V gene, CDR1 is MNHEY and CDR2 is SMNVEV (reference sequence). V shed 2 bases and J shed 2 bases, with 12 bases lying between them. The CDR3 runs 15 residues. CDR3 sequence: CASSLIAGANYGYTF. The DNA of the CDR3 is TGTGCCAGCAGTTTAATCGCAGGGGCCAACTATGGCTACACCTTC.

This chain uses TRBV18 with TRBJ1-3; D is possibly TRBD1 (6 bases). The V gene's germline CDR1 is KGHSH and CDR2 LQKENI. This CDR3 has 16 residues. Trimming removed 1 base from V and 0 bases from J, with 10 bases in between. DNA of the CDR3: TGTGCCAGCTCACCACTGGGGGGGCTCTCTGGAAACACCATATATTTT. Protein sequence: CASSPLGGLSGNTIYF.

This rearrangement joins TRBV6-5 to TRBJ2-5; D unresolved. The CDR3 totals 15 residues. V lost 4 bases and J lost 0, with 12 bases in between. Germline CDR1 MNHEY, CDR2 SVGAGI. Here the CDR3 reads CASSSSVGYQETQYF. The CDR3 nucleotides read TGTGCCAGCAGTTCCTCGGTAGGGTACCAAGAGACCCAGTACTTC.

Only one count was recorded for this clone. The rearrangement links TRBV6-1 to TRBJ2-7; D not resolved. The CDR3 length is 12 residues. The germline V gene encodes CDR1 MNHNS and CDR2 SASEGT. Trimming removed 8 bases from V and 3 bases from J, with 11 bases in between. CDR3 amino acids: CASWQLGYEQYF. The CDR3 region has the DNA TGTGCCAGCTGGCAACTCGGCTACGAGCAGTACTTC.

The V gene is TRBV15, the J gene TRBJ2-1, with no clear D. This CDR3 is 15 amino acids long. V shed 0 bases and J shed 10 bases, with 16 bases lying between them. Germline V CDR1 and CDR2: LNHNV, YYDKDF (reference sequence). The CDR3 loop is CATSRDGLRREEQFF. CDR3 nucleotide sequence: TGTGCCACCAGCAGAGACGGATTGCGGCGAGAAGAGCAGTTCTTC.

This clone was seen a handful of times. The CDR3 DNA is TGCGCCAGCAGCTTGGAGCCGGGGGCGGTCTATGGCTACACCTTC. Translating it yields CASSLEPGAVYGYTF. The chain recombines TRBV5-1 with TRBJ1-2; possibly TRBD1 for D (6 bases). V was pared by 0 bases and J by 4 bases, with 13 bases between. Germline V gene lookup returns CDR1 SGHRS and CDR2 YFSETQ. This CDR3 spans 15 amino acids.